These 8 T cell receptor beta chains came from one sample sequenced in a study of PD-L1 blockade in urothelial cancer. Some clones are missing from TCRdb's copy, which holds only in-frame ones; the method was immunoSEQ multiplex PCR. This table has some 57,000 clones, 84% appearing once. This sample's time point: pretreatment peripheral blood. The specimen comprised PBMCs, sampled around atezolizumab (anti-PD-L1) treatment. These receptors originate from a man in his forties or fifties with urothelial cancer.

CDR3 in DNA: TGTGCCACCAGCAGAGACAGGACAGGTGGAAACACCATATATTTT. Translation gives CATSRDRTGGNTIYF. The chain carries TRBV15 and TRBJ1-3; 7 nucleotides align to TRBD1. From germline, CDR1 is LNHNV and CDR2 YYDKDF (reference sequence). This CDR3 is 15 amino acids long. V was pared by 0 bases and J by 3 bases, with 2 bases of the junction left unmatched.

This sequence joins TRBV11-2 and TRBJ2-3; the match to TRBD2 covers 10 bases. V shed 5 bases, J shed 7 bases, and the junction held 9 bases outside the gene matches. CDR1 and CDR2 (germline): SGHAT, FQNNGV. This CDR3 is 15 amino acids long. The CDR3 loop reads CASSELAGQGNTQYF. CDR3 DNA sequence: TGTGCCAGCAGCGAACTAGCGGGGCAGGGAAATACGCAGTATTTT.

The chain joins TRBV25-1 to TRBJ2-1; perhaps TRBD1 as D (6 bases). CDR1 and CDR2 from the germline V gene are MGHDK and SYGVNS. V dropped 4 bases and J dropped 5 bases, with 18 bases sitting between them. This CDR3 is 16 amino acids long. The CDR3 spells CASSAAGQFVDNEQFF. The CDR3, as DNA: TGTGCCAGCAGTGCTGCTGGACAGTTTGTGGACAATGAGCAGTTCTTC.

The CDR3 spells CASIPNRLAGNEQFF. The CDR3 nucleotides are TGTGCCAGCATTCCGAATAGACTAGCGGGAAATGAGCAGTTCTTC. The rearrangement links TRBV7-2 to TRBJ2-1; TRBD2 matches at 11 bases. The CDR3 is 15 amino acids. V gave up 7 bases and J gave up 7 bases; unmatched junction bases: 9. The germline gives CDR1 SGHTA, CDR2 FQGNSA. The variable domain in full, with the rest retrieved from reference TRBV7-2 and TRBJ2-1, is GAGVSQSPSNKVTEKGKDVELRCDPISGHTALYWYRQSLGQGLEFLIYFQGNSAPDKSGLPSDRFSAERTGGSVSTLTIQRTQQEDSAVYLCASIPNRLAGNEQFFGPGTRLTVL.

This chain links TRBV19 with TRBJ1-2; 7 nucleotides match TRBD1. The CDR3 consists of 13 residues. After removal of 5 bases from V and 4 bases from J, the junction contained 4 bases not matched to a gene. CDR1 LNHDA and CDR2 SQIVND come from the germline V gene (reference sequence). As DNA, the CDR3 is TGTGCCAGTAGTCAACAGGGGCTCTATGGCTACACCTTC. Protein: CASSQQGLYGYTF.

The rearrangement uses TRBV7-2 and TRBJ2-4; D remains unclear. Germline V lookup: CDR1 SGHTA, CDR2 FQGNSA. This CDR3 comprises 16 residues. Trimming removed 5 bases from V and 2 bases from J, with 16 bases in between. The CDR3 loop reads CASSPRVGYSKNIQYF. CDR3 DNA sequence: TGTGCCAGCAGCCCCCGGGTAGGATACTCCAAAAACATTCAGTACTTC.

V gene TRBV2 combines with J gene TRBJ1-3; D is uncertain. The V and J ends lost 7 bases and 4 bases respectively, with 17 bases between them. Looked up from germline, CDR1 is SNHLY and CDR2 is FYNNEI. This CDR3 comprises 15 residues. The CDR3 DNA follows: TGTGCCAGCAAAAATCCTCGAGGTGGGGGAAACACCATATATTTT. It specifies CASKNPRGGGNTIYF.

V and J are TRBV10-3 and TRBJ2-1, with a weak D call TRBD2 (5 bases). There are 16 residues in the CDR3. In germline, CDR1 is ENHRY, CDR2 SYGVKD. V was clipped by 7 bases and J by 3 bases, with 19 bases between them. The DNA of the CDR3 is TGTGCCATCAAGCCATCCTCCACCGGGGACTACAATGAGCAGTTCTTC. It codes for CAIKPSSTGDYNEQFF.